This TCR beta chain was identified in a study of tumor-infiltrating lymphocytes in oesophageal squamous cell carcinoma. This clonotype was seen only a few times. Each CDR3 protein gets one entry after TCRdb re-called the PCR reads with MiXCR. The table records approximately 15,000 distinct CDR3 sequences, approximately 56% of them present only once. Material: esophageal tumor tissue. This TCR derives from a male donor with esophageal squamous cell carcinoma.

The CDR3 reads CASSPGTGGPTSYEQYF. The CDR3 bases are TGTGCCAGCAGCCCGGGGACAGGGGGCCCCACGAGCTACGAGCAGTACTTC. V gene TRBV5-4 combines with J gene TRBJ2-1; 12 bases agree with TRBD1. Gene TRBJ2-7 matches the end of the DNA better, so the J call may be wrong. The CDR3 consists of 17 residues. Germline V gene sequence: CDR1 SGHNT, CDR2 YYREEE (reference sequence).